This TCR beta chain was captured in a study of post-analysis software for immune sequencing data. The authors incorporated unique molecular identifiers into the TCR beta cDNA libraries. TCRdb recomputed calls from the PCR reads with MiXCR, one row per CDR3 protein. The sample carries a few hundred thousand distinct CDR3 sequences, 30% to 40% recorded once. The receptor's source is a girl aged 2-17 years with multiple sclerosis. Material: blood.

CDR3 bases: TGCAGTGCTAGGGGACTAGCGGGGGGACCCGGAATGCAGGATACGCAGTATTTT. Its protein is CSARGLAGGPGMQDTQYF. This chain connects TRBV20-1 to TRBJ2-3; 15 bases line up with TRBD2. The CDR3 runs to 18 residues. The V segment lost 3 bases and the J segment 6 bases; nucleotides outside the gene matches: 13. CDR1 is DFQATT and CDR2 is SNEGSKA in the germline V gene (reference sequence).